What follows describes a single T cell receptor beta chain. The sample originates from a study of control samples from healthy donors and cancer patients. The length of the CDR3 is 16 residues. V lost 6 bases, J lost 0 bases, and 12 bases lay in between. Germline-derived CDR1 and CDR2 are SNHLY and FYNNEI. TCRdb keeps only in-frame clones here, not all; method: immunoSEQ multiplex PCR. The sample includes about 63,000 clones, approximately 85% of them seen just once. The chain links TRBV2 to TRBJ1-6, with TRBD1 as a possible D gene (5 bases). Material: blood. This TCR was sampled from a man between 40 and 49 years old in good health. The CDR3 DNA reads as TGTGCCAGCAGGGGCAGGGTAAGCTCCTATAATTCACCCCTCCACTTT. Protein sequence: CASRGRVSSYNSPLHF.